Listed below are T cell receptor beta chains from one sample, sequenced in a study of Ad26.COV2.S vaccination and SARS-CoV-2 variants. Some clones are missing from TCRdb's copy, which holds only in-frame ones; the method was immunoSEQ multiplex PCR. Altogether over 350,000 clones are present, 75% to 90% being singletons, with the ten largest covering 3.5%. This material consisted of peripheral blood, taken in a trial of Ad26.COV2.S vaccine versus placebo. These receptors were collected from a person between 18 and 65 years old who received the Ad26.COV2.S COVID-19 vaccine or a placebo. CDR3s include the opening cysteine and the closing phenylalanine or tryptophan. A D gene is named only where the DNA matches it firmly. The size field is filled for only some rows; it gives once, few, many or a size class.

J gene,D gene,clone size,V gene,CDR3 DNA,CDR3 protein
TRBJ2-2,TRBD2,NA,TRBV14,TGTGCCAGCAGCCAACCCTCGACTAGCTCGAACACCGGGGAGCTGTTTTTT,CASSQPSTSSNTGELFF
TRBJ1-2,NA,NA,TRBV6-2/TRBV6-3,TGTGCCAGCAGTTACTCGGGCAATAACTATGGCTACACCTTC,CASSYSGNNYGYTF
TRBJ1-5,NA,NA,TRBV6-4,TGTGCCACCGGAAGCAGGGTAGTTTGGGATCAGCCCCAGCATTTT,CATGSRVVWDQPQHF
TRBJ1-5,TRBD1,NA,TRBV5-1,TGCGCCAGCAGCTTGGAGGGACAGCTCAATCAGCCCCAGCATTTT,CASSLEGQLNQPQHF
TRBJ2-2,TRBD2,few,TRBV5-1,TGCGCCAGCAGCAAGACCGGGACTAGCGGCACCGGGGAGCTGTTTTTT,CASSKTGTSGTGELFF
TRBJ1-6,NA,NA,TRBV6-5,TGTGCCAGCAGCTCCGTCCTGGGGAACTCACCCCTCCACTTT,CASSSVLGNSPLHF
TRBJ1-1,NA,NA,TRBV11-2,TGTGCCAGCAGCTTAGGGGGACTCACTTTCTTT,CASSLGGLTFF
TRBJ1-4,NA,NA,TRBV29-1,TGCAGCGTTGTTAATAATGAAAAACTGTTTTTT,CSVVNNEKLFF
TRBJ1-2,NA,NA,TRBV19,TGTGCCAGTAGTATGGCAGAGGGAGTAAGCTATGGCTACACCTTC,CASSMAEGVSYGYTF
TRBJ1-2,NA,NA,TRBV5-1,TGCGCCAGCAGCTTGGGGGGACCGAAGAGCTTC,CASSLGGPKSF
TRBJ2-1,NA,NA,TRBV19,TGTGCCAGTAGTATTACCGGGGCCGTCTCCTACAATGAGCAGTTCTTC,CASSITGAVSYNEQFF
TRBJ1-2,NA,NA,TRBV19,TGTGCCAGTAGCAAACGCGGGGCTGATTTCTATGGCTACACCTTC,CASSKRGADFYGYTF
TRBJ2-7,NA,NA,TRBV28,TGTGCCAGCAGAGCCGGGACAAGGGGTTACGAGCAGTACTTC,CASRAGTRGYEQYF
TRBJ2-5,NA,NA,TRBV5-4,TGTGCCAGCAGCCTGGACTTACAAGAGACCCAGTACTTC,CASSLDLQETQYF
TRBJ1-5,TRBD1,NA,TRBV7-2,TGTGCCAGCAGCTCGGGACAGGGCTATCAGCCCCAGCATTTT,CASSSGQGYQPQHF
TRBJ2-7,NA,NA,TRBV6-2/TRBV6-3,TGTGCCAGCAGTTTATCATCGGGGAACGGCGAGCAGTACTTC,CASSLSSGNGEQYF
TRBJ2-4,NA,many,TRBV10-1,TGCGCCAGCAGTCGGGCAGGTGAAAACATTCAGTACTTC,CASSRAGENIQYF
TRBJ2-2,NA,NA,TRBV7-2,TGTGCCAGCAAACCCATCAACACCGGGGAGCTGTTTTTT,CASKPINTGELFF
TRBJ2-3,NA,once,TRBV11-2,TGTGCCAGCAGCTTAGGGGCGGGCGGGGATACGCAGTATTTT,CASSLGAGGDTQYF
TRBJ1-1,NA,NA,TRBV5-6,TGTGCCAGCAGCTTCGGACAAGCGAACACTGAAGCTTTCTTT,CASSFGQANTEAFF
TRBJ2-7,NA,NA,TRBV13,TGTGCCAGCAGCGTAGATACACACGAGCAGTACTTC,CASSVDTHEQYF
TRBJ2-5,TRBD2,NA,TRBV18,TGTGCCAGCTCACCACAGGGGACTAAGAGTACCCAGTACTTC,CASSPQGTKSTQYF
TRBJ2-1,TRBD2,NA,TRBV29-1,TGCAGCGTTGAAGAGATAGCGGGGACGTCCTACAATGAGCAGTTCTTC,CSVEEIAGTSYNEQFF
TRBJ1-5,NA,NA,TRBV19,TGTGCCAGTAGTATTAGGGGGAACCAGCCCCAGCATTTT,CASSIRGNQPQHF
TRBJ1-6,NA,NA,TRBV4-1,TGCGCCAGCAGCCAAGTTATTTGGCAGGCAGGAGAGTCACCCCTCCACTTT,CASSQVIWQAGESPLHF
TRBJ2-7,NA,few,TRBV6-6,TGTGCCAGTACAGGGTCCTACGAGCAGTACTTC,CASTGSYEQYF
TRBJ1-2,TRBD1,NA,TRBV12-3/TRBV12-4,TGTGCCAGCAGTTTGACAGGGACCTATGGCTACACCTTC,CASSLTGTYGYTF
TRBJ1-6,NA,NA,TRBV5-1,TGCGCCAGCAGCTTGTTCGCGACAGGAGAGGGCTCACCCCTCCACTTT,CASSLFATGEGSPLHF
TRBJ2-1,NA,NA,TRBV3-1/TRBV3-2,TGTGCCAGCAGCCACAAGTCGACGGATTACAATGAGCAGTTCTTC,CASSHKSTDYNEQFF
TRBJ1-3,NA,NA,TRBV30,TGTGCCTGGGGGTCAATTTCTGGAAACACCATATATTTT,CAWGSISGNTIYF
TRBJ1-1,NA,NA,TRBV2,TGTGCCTCCCGAGAAAGGGGAATTTTGAACACTGAAGCTTTCTTT,CASRERGILNTEAFF
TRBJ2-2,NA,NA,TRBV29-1,TGCAGCCCTGGGGCCGGGGAGCTGTTTTTT,CSPGAGELFF
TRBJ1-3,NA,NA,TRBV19,TGTGCCAGTAGTGTTCAACAGGGCTCTGGAAACACCATATATTTT,CASSVQQGSGNTIYF
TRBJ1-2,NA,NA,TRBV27,TGTGCCAGCAGTTTATCGGGCCGGGAAAACTATGGCTACACCTTC,CASSLSGRENYGYTF
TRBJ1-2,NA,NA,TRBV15,TGTGCCACGGCGGACAGCGGTGGGGACTATGGCTACACCTTC,CATADSGGDYGYTF
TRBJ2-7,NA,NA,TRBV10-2,TGCGCCAGCAGTGACGGCACCTACGAGCAGTACTTC,CASSDGTYEQYF
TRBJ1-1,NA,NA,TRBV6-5,TGTGCCAGCAGTCTAACAAGCTTGAACACTGAAGCTTTCTTT,CASSLTSLNTEAFF
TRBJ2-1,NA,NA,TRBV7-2,TGTGCCAGCAGCCCCCCCTCGGCAGGGTCGAATGAGCAGTTCTTC,CASSPPSAGSNEQFF
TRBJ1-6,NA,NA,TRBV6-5,TGTGCCACTAGACCGGGCTCCTATAATTCACCCCTCCACTTT,CATRPGSYNSPLHF
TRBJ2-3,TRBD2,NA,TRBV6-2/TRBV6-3,TGTGCCAGCAGCATCTTAGCGGGGGGGCGTTTAGATACGCAGTATTTT,CASSILAGGRLDTQYF
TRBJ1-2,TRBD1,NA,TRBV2,TGTGCCAGCAGCCAGGACAGGGGGGCCTATGGCTACACCTTC,CASSQDRGAYGYTF
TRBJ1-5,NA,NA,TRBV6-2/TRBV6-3,TGTGCCAGCAGTGGGACTCGGGGCAATCAGCCCCAGCATTTT,CASSGTRGNQPQHF
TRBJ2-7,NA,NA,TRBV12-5,TGTGCTAGTGGTTCCCGCCCCGGGGAGCAGTACTTC,CASGSRPGEQYF
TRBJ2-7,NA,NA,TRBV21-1,TGTGCCAGCAGCTCTACAGGGAGCTCCTACGAGCAGTACTTC,CASSSTGSSYEQYF
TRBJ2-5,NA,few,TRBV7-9,TGTGCCAGCAGCTTAGCGATGGAGACCCAGTACTTC,CASSLAMETQYF
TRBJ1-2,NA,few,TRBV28,TGTGCCAGCAGTTTACTAGGGGACTATGGCTACACCTTC,CASSLLGDYGYTF
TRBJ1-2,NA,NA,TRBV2,TGTGCCAGCTTGCGTTCTGTAAACTATGGCTACACCTTC,CASLRSVNYGYTF
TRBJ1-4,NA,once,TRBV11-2,TGTGCCAGCAGCCCCCAGGGACTGGGTAATGAAAAACTGTTTTTT,CASSPQGLGNEKLFF
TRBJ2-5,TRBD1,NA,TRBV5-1,TGCGCCAGCAGCTTGTGGGCAGGGGGCGAGCAGACCCAGTACTTC,CASSLWAGGEQTQYF
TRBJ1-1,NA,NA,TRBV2,TGTGCCAGCAGTGCCTCACGGGACACTGAAGCTTTCTTT,CASSASRDTEAFF